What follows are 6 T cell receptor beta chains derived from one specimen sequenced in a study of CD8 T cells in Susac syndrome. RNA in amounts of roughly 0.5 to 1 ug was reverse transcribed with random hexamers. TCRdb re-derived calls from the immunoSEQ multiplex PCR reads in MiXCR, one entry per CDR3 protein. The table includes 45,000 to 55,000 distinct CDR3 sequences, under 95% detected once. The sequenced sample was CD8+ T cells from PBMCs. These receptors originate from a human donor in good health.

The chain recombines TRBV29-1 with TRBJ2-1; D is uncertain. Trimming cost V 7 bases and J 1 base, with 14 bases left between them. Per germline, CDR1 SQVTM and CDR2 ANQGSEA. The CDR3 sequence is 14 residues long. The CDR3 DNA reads TGCAGCGGTCGACCGGGTGGGTCCTACAATGAGCAGTTCTTC. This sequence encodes CSGRPGGSYNEQFF.

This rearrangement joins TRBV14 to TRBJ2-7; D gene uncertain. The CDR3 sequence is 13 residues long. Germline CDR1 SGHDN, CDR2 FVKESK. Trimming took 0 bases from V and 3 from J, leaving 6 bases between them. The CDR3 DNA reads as TGTGCCAGCAGCCAAGATTTGTACTACGAGCAGTACTTC. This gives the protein CASSQDLYYEQYF.

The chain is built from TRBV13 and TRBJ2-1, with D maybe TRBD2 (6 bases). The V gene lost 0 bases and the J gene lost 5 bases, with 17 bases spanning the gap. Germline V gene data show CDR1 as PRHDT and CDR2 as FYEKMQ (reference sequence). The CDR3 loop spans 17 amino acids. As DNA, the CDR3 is TGTGCCAGCAGCTTAGGACTGACCGGGGGTGAGGACAATGAGCAGTTCTTC. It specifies CASSLGLTGGEDNEQFF. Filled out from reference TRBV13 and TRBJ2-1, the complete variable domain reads AAGVIQSPRHLIKEKRETATLKCYPIPRHDTVYWYQQGPGQDPQFLISFYEKMQSDKGSIPDRFSAQQFSDYHSELNMSSLELGDSALYFCASSLGLTGGEDNEQFFGPGTRLTVL.

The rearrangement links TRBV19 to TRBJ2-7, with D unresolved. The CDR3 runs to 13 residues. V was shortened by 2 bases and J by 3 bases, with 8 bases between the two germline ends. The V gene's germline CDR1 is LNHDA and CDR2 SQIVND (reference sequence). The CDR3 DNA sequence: TGTGCCAGTAGTATAATCGGCAGCTACGAGCAGTACTTC. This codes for CASSIIGSYEQYF.

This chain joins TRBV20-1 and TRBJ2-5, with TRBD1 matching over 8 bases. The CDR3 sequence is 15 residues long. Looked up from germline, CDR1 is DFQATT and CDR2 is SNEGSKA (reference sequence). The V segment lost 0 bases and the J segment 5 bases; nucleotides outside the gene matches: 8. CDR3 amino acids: CSARDVTGVGETQYF. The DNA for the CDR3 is TGCAGTGCTAGAGATGTGACAGGGGTTGGCGAGACCCAGTACTTC.

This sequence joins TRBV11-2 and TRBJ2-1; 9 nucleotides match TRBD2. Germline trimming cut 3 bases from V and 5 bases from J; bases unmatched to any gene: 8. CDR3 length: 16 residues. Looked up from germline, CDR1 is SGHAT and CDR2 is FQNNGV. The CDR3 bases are TGTGCCAGCAGCTTGGTTCAAGGACTAGCGCACAATGAGCAGTTCTTC. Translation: CASSLVQGLAHNEQFF. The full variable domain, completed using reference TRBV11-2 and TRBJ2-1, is EAGVAQSPRYKIIEKRQSVAFWCNPISGHATLYWYQQILGQGPKLLIQFQNNGVVDDSQLPKDRFSAERLKGVDSTLKIQPAKLEDSAVYLCASSLVQGLAHNEQFFGPGTRLTVL.